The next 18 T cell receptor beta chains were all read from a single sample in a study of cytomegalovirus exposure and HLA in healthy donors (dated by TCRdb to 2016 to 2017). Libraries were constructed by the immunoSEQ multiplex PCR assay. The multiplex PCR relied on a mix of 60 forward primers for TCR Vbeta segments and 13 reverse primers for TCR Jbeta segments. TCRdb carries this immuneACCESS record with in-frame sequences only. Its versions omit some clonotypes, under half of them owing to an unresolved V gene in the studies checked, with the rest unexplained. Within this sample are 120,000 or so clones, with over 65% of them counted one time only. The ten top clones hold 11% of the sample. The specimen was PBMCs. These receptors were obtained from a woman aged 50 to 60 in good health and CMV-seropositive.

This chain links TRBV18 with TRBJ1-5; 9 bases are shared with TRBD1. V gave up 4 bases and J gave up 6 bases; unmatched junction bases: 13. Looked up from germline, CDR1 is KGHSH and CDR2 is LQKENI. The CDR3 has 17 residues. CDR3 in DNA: TGTGCCAGCTCACGTGGACAGGGGTCTGGCGGAGTTCAGCCCCAGCATTTT. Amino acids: CASSRGQGSGGVQPQHF.

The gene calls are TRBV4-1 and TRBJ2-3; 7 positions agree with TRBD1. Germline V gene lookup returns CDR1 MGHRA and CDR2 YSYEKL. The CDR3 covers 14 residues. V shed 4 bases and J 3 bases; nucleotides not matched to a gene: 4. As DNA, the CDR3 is TGCGCCAGCAGCCTAGGGACAGTAACAGATACGCAGTATTTT. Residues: CASSLGTVTDTQYF.

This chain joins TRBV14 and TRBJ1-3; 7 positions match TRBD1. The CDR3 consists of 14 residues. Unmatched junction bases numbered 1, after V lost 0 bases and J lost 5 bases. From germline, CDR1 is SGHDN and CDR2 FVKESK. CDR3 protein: CASSQEQGRNTIYF. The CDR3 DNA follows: TGTGCCAGCAGCCAAGAACAGGGGAGAAACACCATATATTTT.

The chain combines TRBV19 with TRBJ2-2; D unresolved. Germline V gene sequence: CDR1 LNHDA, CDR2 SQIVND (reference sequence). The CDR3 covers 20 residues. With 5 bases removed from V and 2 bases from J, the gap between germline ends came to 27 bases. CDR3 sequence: CASSPTVARLIEHNTGELFF. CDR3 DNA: TGTGCCAGTAGTCCCACAGTCGCCAGGTTGATCGAACACAACACCGGGGAGCTGTTTTTT.

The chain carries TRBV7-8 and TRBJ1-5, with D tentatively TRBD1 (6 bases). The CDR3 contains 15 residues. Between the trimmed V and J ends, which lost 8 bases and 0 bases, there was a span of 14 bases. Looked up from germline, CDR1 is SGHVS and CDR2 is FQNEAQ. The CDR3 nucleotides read TGTGCCAGCGCTTCCGGGACAATTAGCAATCAGCCCCAGCATTTT. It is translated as CASASGTISNQPQHF.

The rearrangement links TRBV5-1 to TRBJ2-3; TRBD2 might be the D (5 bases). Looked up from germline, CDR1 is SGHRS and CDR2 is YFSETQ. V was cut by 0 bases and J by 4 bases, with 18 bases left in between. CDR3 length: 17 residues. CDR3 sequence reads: CASSLAITNWGADTQYF. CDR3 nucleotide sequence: TGCGCCAGCAGCTTGGCCATAACGAACTGGGGAGCAGATACGCAGTATTTT.

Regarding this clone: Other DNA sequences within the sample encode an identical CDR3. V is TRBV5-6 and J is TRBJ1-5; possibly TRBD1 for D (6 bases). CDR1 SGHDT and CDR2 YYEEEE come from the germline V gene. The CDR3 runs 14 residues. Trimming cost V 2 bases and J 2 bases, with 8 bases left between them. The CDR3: CASSLKGGNQPQHF. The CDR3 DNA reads TGTGCCAGCAGCTTAAAGGGGGGCAATCAGCCCCAGCATTTT.

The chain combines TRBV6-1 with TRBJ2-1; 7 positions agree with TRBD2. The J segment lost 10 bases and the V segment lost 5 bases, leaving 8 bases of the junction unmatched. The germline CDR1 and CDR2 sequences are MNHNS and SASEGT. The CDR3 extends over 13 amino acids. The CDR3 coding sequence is TGTGCCAGCAGTCCCGCGGGAGTTGGCGAGCAGTTCTTC. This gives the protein CASSPAGVGEQFF.

The CDR3: CASSRVAIEAFF. In DNA, the CDR3 is TGTGCCAGCAGCCGAGTCGCTATTGAAGCTTTCTTT. V gene TRBV13 combines with J gene TRBJ1-1; the D is unclear. Trimming cost V 5 bases and J 7 bases, with 11 bases left between them. The CDR3 spans 12 residues. The germline V gene has CDR1 PRHDT and CDR2 FYEKMQ (reference sequence).

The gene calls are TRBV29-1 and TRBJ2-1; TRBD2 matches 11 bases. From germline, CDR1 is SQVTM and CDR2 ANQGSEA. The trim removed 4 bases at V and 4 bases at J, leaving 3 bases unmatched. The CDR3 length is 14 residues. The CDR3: CSVVAGGNYNEQFF. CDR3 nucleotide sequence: TGCAGCGTTGTAGCGGGAGGGAATTACAATGAGCAGTTCTTC.

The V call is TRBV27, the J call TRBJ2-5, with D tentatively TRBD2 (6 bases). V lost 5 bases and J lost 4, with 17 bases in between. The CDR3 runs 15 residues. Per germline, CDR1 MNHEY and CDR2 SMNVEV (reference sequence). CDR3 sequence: CASSVVPSVRETQYF. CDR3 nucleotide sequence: TGTGCCAGCAGTGTAGTCCCTAGCGTTCGAGAGACCCAGTACTTC.

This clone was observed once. The chain's CDR3 is CSVGGTGRSGYTF. The DNA of the CDR3 is TGCAGCGTCGGCGGGACCGGACGATCTGGCTACACCTTC. This rearrangement joins TRBV29-1 to TRBJ1-2; D possibly corresponds to TRBD1 (5 bases). Germline CDR1 is SQVTM and CDR2 is ANQGSEA. The CDR3 has 13 residues. Trimming removed 6 bases from V and 7 bases from J, with 18 bases in between.

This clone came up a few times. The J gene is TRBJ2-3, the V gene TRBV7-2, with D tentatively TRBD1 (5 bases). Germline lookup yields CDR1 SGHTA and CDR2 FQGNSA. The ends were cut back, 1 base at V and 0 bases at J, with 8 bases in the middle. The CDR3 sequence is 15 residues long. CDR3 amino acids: CASSLVQGSTDTQYF. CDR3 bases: TGTGCCAGCAGCTTAGTCCAGGGAAGCACAGATACGCAGTATTTT.

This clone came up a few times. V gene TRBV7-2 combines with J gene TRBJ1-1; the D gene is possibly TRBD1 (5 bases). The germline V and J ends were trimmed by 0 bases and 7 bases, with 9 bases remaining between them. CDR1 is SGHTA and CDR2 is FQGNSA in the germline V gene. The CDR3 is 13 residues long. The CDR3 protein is CASSLAARGEAFF. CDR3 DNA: TGTGCCAGCAGCTTAGCTGCTAGGGGTGAAGCTTTCTTT.

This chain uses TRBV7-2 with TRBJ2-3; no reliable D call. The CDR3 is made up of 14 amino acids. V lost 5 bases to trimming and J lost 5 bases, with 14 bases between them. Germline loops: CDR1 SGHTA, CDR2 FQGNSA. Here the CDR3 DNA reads TGTGCCAGCAGCCGTTCGCTACCGCGAGATACGCAGTATTTT. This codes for CASSRSLPRDTQYF.

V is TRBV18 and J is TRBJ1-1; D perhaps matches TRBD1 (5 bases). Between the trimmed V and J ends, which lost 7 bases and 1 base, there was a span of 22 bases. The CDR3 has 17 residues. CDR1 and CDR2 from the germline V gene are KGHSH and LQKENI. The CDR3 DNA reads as TGTGCCAGCTTCACTGCTCATGGGGCCCAGGAGAACACTGAAGCTTTCTTT. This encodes CASFTAHGAQENTEAFF.

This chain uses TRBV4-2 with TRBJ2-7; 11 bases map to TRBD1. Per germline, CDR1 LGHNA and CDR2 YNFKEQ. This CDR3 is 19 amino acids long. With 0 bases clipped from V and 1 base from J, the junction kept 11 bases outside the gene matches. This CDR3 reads CASSQDMDRGLLGSYEQYF. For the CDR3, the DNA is TGTGCCAGCAGCCAAGATATGGACAGGGGGCTGCTGGGTTCCTACGAGCAGTACTTC.

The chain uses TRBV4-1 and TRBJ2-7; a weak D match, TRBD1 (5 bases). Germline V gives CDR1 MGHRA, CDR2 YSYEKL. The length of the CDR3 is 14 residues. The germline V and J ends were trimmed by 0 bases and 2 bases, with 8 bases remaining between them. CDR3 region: CASSQEGAAYEQYF. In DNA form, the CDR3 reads TGCGCCAGCAGCCAAGAAGGGGCAGCCTACGAGCAGTACTTC.